Each of the 7 T cell receptor beta chains below was sequenced from the same sample in a study of cytomegalovirus exposure and HLA in healthy donors. In the PCR, 60 Vbeta and 13 Jbeta primers were used. The method was immunoSEQ multiplex PCR; TCRdb's version includes in-frame clones alone and lacks a portion of them. The data hold approximately 99,000 clones, with 70% to 75% observed a single time. The sequencing input was PBMCs. Source of these receptors: a man aged 35 to 55 in good health and CMV-seronegative.

V and J are TRBV4-1 and TRBJ1-4; D is perhaps TRBD1 (5 bases). CDR3 length: 16 residues. CDR1 is MGHRA, CDR2 YSYEKL, per germline. V was cut by 4 bases and J by 1 base, with 13 bases left in between. The CDR3, as DNA: TGCGCCAGCAGCCGCCTAGCGACAGTAACTAATGAAAAACTGTTTTTT. It translates to CASSRLATVTNEKLFF.

The V call is TRBV28, the J call TRBJ2-7; D is perhaps TRBD1 (5 bases). This CDR3 comprises 18 residues. Per germline, CDR1 MDHEN and CDR2 SYDVKM. V shed 3 bases and J shed 2 bases, with 23 bases lying between them. This CDR3 reads CASSLLGADTYPAYEQYF. For the CDR3, the DNA is TGTGCCAGCAGTTTGTTGGGCGCGGACACCTACCCAGCCTACGAGCAGTACTTC.

The CDR3 nucleotides read TGTGCCAGCTCACCACAGGACAGTTGGGGGAGCAATCAGCCCCAGCATTTT. Amino acid sequence: CASSPQDSWGSNQPQHF. The chain is built from TRBV18 and TRBJ1-5, with a weak D call TRBD1 (6 bases). The ends were cut back, 1 base at V and 1 base at J, with 14 bases in the middle. The CDR3 consists of 17 residues. The germline CDR1 and CDR2 sequences are KGHSH and LQKENI.

This clone was seen a handful of times. The chain carries TRBV29-1 and TRBJ1-2; D might be TRBD1 (5 bases). CDR1 and CDR2 from the germline V gene are SQVTM and ANQGSEA. The CDR3 totals 11 residues. The ends were cut back, 4 bases at V and 8 bases at J, with 11 bases in the middle. As DNA, the CDR3 is TGCAGCGTTGGAACAGGCGAGGGCTACACCTTC. Amino acids: CSVGTGEGYTF.

V and J are TRBV9 and TRBJ2-5, with 10 bases that match TRBD1. This CDR3 contains 15 residues. In germline, CDR1 is SGDLS, CDR2 YYNGEE. V dropped 4 bases and J dropped 5; count of bases not matched to a gene: 8. The CDR3: CASSLTGTGDETQYF. CDR3 bases: TGTGCCAGCAGCCTCACAGGGACAGGGGACGAGACCCAGTACTTC.

The chain joins TRBV6-5 to TRBJ1-6; D not certain. The CDR3 is made up of 15 amino acids. The V end was cut by 5 bases, the J end by 8 bases, with 16 bases between. Germline CDR1 and CDR2: MNHEY and SVGAGI. CDR3 sequence (DNA): TGTGCCAGCAGTACGGCCCGGGGAGGCCATTCACCCCTCCACTTT. It is translated as CASSTARGGHSPLHF.

The chain couples TRBV29-1 to TRBJ2-1; 10 nucleotides agree with TRBD1. Germline trimming cut 3 bases from V and 4 bases from J; bases unmatched to any gene: 3. Germline V gives CDR1 SQVTM, CDR2 ANQGSEA. The CDR3 sequence is 14 residues long. The CDR3 loop is CSVDGDRGYNEQFF. In DNA, the CDR3 is TGCAGCGTTGATGGGGACAGGGGTTACAATGAGCAGTTCTTC.